The 26 T cell receptor beta chains reported below all come from one sample, sequenced in a study of shared clonotypes between healthy human individuals. Using immunoSEQ multiplex PCR, the repertoire was profiled, and TCRdb retains in-frame clones only, with some absent. The data contain approximately 470,000 clones, more than 75% of them singletons. The material sequenced was PBMCs. The receptor source for this set is a woman aged 40 to 55 in good health. Some clones in this sample may be carry-over from other donors' samples.

This clone was picked up a small number of times. The chain has TRBV6-4 and TRBJ2-1; D is perhaps TRBD2 (5 bases). This CDR3 spans 13 amino acids. With 5 bases removed from V and 8 bases from J, the gap between germline ends came to 13 bases. The germline CDR1 and CDR2 sequences are MRHNA and SNTAGT. The CDR3 nucleotides read TGTGCCAGCAGTCAGACTAACGAATATGAGCAGTTCTTC. This codes for CASSQTNEYEQFF.

This clone was counted once. With only one base between it and a far larger clone, this is likely a read error. This chain connects TRBV4-2 to TRBJ2-7; 12 nucleotides match TRBD2. The CDR3 has 16 amino acids. The trim removed 0 bases at V and 6 bases at J, leaving 6 bases unmatched. Germline V gene sequence: CDR1 LGHNA, CDR2 YNFKEQ. CDR3 region: CASSQDPTSGSCEQYF. CDR3 coding DNA: TGTGCCAGCAGCCAAGATCCGACTAGCGGGAGCTGCGAGCAGTACTTC.

The chain uses TRBV29-1 and TRBJ1-2, with TRBD1 as a possible D gene (5 bases). Per germline, CDR1 SQVTM and CDR2 ANQGSEA. The CDR3 covers 14 residues. With 1 base removed from V and 8 bases from J, the gap between germline ends came to 17 bases. Here the CDR3 DNA reads TGCAGCGTTGAAGTTGGGTCTCGTTGGGGGGGCTACACCTTC. It specifies CSVEVGSRWGGYTF. The whole variable domain, remainder taken from reference TRBV29-1 and TRBJ1-2, is SAVISQKPSRDICQRGTSLTIQCQVDSQVTMMFWYRQQPGQSLTLIATANQGSEATYESGFVIDKFPISRPNLTFSTLTVSNMSPEDSSIYLCSVEVGSRWGGYTFGSGTRLTVV.

This chain uses TRBV10-3 with TRBJ1-1; no firm D call. With 0 bases removed from V and 4 bases from J, the gap between germline ends came to 12 bases. Germline loops: CDR1 ENHRY, CDR2 SYGVKD. This CDR3 spans 15 amino acids. CDR3 in DNA: TGTGCCATCAGTGAGTCGAGTTTCGCCGCCACTGAAGCTTTCTTT. Its protein product is CAISESSFAATEAFF.

The V gene is TRBV28, the J gene TRBJ1-5; D gene unclear. Looked up from germline, CDR1 is MDHEN and CDR2 is SYDVKM. V was trimmed by 3 bases and J by 0 bases, leaving 9 bases between them. This CDR3 has 15 amino acids. CDR3 DNA sequence: TGTGCCAGCAGTTTCCGTGCAAATAGCAATCAGCCCCAGCATTTT. Protein sequence: CASSFRANSNQPQHF.

This chain connects TRBV11-2 to TRBJ2-7; 7 positions match TRBD1. The germline gives CDR1 SGHAT, CDR2 FQNNGV. The CDR3 totals 14 residues. V shed 4 bases, J shed 3 bases, and the junction held 6 bases outside the gene matches. Here the CDR3 DNA reads TGTGCCAGCAGCTCACCCACAGGGGTCTACGAGCAGTACTTC. Its protein product is CASSSPTGVYEQYF.

The chain is built from TRBV5-4 and TRBJ2-5; D uncertain. The germline gives CDR1 SGHNT, CDR2 YYREEE (reference sequence). The CDR3 runs to 13 residues. Trimming removed 4 bases at V and 4 bases at J, with 11 bases between. The CDR3 protein is CASSQGFTETQYF. CDR3 bases: TGTGCCAGCAGCCAAGGGTTTACAGAGACCCAGTACTTC.

Concerning this clone itself: This likely stems from a read error, as it lies one base from a far larger clone. The J gene is TRBJ1-1, the V gene TRBV30; D is unresolved. V dropped 5 bases and J dropped 3 bases, with 13 bases sitting between them. The CDR3 loop spans 13 amino acids. The germline V gene encodes CDR1 GTSNPN and CDR2 SVGIG (reference sequence). The CDR3 nucleotides read TGTGCCTGGGACTGGAACATGGACACTGAAGCTTTCTTT. Protein sequence: CAWDWNMDTEAFF.

To note about this clone: A read error may account for a junction end that differs from germline. J is TRBJ2-7 and V is TRBV18, with D possibly matching TRBD1 (5 bases). Germline V CDR1 and CDR2: KGHSH, LQKENI. The CDR3 is 15 residues long. The CDR3 DNA sequence: TGCGCCAGCTCACCGTCTCAGGGTCAGACCTACGAGCAGTACTTC. Protein sequence: CASSPSQGQTYEQYF.

This chain connects TRBV5-1 to TRBJ2-3; no clear D gene. The CDR3 sequence is 15 residues long. The V end lost 8 bases, the J end lost 1 base, and 17 bases lay between the germline ends. Looked up from germline, CDR1 is SGHRS and CDR2 is YFSETQ. The CDR3 DNA follows: TGCGCCAGTGCCTCCAGGCAGATCGGCACAGATACGCAGTATTTT. As protein: CASASRQIGTDTQYF.

This chain links TRBV7-6 with TRBJ2-1; TRBD1 might be the D (6 bases). The CDR3 spans 14 residues. The V gene lost 7 bases and the J gene lost 2 bases, with 12 bases spanning the gap. CDR1 SGHVS and CDR2 FNYEAQ come from the germline V gene. CDR3 protein: CASTQGTAYNEQFF. CDR3 bases: TGTGCCAGCACCCAGGGGACCGCCTACAATGAGCAGTTCTTC.

The V gene is TRBV6-5, the J gene TRBJ1-1; D uncertain. Germline V lookup: CDR1 MNHEY, CDR2 SVGAGI. The CDR3 length is 13 residues. Trimming took off 5 bases at V and 0 bases at J, with 7 bases between the two ends. In DNA form, the CDR3 reads TGTGCCAGCAGTGGGAAGGTGAACACTGAAGCTTTCTTT. This encodes CASSGKVNTEAFF.

This clone appeared a few times. The CDR3 protein is CASNRGDTEAFF. CDR3 nucleotides: TGTGCCAGCAACAGGGGGGACACTGAAGCTTTCTTT. V and J are TRBV6-5 and TRBJ1-1; TRBD1 matches at 8 bases. Germline loops: CDR1 MNHEY, CDR2 SVGAGI. The CDR3 runs 12 residues. V was pared by 7 bases and J by 3 bases, with 1 base of the junction left unmatched.

V usage is TRBV28 and J usage is TRBJ1-1, with 12 bases aligning to TRBD1. Germline V lookup: CDR1 MDHEN, CDR2 SYDVKM. With 6 bases clipped from V and 5 bases from J, the junction kept 7 bases outside the gene matches. CDR3 length: 15 amino acids. For the CDR3, the DNA is TGTGCCAGCAGACCCGGGACAGGGGGCTGGACTGAAGCTTTCTTT. It encodes CASRPGTGGWTEAFF.

Regarding this clone: A far larger clone is a single base away, which makes a read error likely. Other DNA sequences in this sample translate to the same CDR3. The chain employs TRBV28 and TRBJ1-2; 7 bases line up with TRBD1. The germline CDR1 and CDR2 sequences are MDHEN and SYDVKM. J lost 5 bases, V lost 4 bases, and 7 bases had no gene match. This CDR3 comprises 14 residues. CDR3 sequence: CASSSTRQGYGYTF. The CDR3 DNA reads as TGTGCCAGCAGTTCAACTAGACAGGGTTATGGCTACACCTTC.

This clone showed up just once. The CDR3 loop reads CASSLPGGIELFF. In DNA, the CDR3 is TGTGCCAGCAGCTTACCGGGTGGAATTGAACTGTTTTTT. The J gene is TRBJ1-4, the V gene TRBV13; unclear D gene. The CDR3 has 13 residues. Trimming stripped 2 bases from V and 12 bases from J, with 13 bases between. Germline V gives CDR1 PRHDT, CDR2 FYEKMQ (reference sequence).

The V call is TRBV6-5, the J call TRBJ1-3, with D unresolved. Trimming stripped 0 bases from V and 0 bases from J, with 9 bases between. The CDR3 runs to 16 residues. In germline, CDR1 is MNHEY, CDR2 SVGAGI. This chain's CDR3 is CASSYSDGLSGNTIYF. The CDR3 bases are TGTGCCAGCAGTTACTCGGACGGCCTCTCTGGAAACACCATATATTTT.

This rearrangement joins TRBV5-1 to TRBJ1-4; 12 bases fit TRBD1. Germline-derived CDR1 and CDR2 are SGHRS and YFSETQ. V gave up 4 bases and J gave up 2 bases; unmatched junction bases: 6. The CDR3 sequence is 17 residues long. Here the CDR3 DNA reads TGCGCCAGCAGCCCGGGGGGACAGGGGGCTACTAATGAAAAACTGTTTTTT. Translating gives CASSPGGQGATNEKLFF.

The V call is TRBV18, the J call TRBJ2-7; 11 bases map to TRBD1. This CDR3 contains 15 residues. CDR1 is KGHSH and CDR2 is LQKENI in the germline V gene. Unmatched junction bases numbered 5, after V lost 3 bases and J lost 4 bases. This CDR3 is CASSPFRDRGYEQYF. DNA of the CDR3: TGTGCCAGCTCACCGTTCCGGGACAGGGGGTACGAGCAGTACTTC.

V is TRBV9 and J is TRBJ2-1; D is ambiguous. The length of the CDR3 is 13 residues. The germline CDR1 and CDR2 sequences are SGDLS and YYNGEE. Between the trimmed V and J ends, which lost 0 bases and 6 bases, there was a span of 7 bases. The DNA for the CDR3 is TGTGCCAGCAGCGTAGGCCTAGTCAATGAGCAGTTCTTC. It is translated as CASSVGLVNEQFF.

The chain combines TRBV7-9 with TRBJ2-7; 7 nucleotides agree with TRBD1. The CDR3 consists of 14 residues. The V gene's germline CDR1 is SEHNR and CDR2 FQNEAQ (reference sequence). V gave up 4 bases and J gave up 6 bases; unmatched junction bases: 9. The CDR3 is CASSWDRGEGEQYF. The CDR3 bases are TGTGCCAGCAGCTGGGACAGAGGAGAAGGCGAGCAGTACTTC.

There are a few counts of this clone. The rearrangement joins TRBV9 to TRBJ2-2; tentative D call: TRBD2 (5 bases). Germline-derived CDR1 and CDR2 are SGDLS and YYNGEE. The CDR3 spans 14 residues. V shed 8 bases and J shed 4 bases, with 15 bases lying between them. The CDR3 nucleotides are TGTGCCAGTAGTAGCGTGTTCGGCACCGGGGAGCTGTTTTTT. Its protein product is CASSSVFGTGELFF.

CDR3: CASRWERGGYEQYF. CDR3 DNA: TGTGCCAGCAGATGGGAGCGCGGCGGCTACGAGCAGTACTTC. The V call is TRBV28, the J call TRBJ2-7; D may be TRBD2 (5 bases). Trimming stripped 6 bases from V and 3 bases from J, with 15 bases between. This CDR3 spans 14 amino acids. Germline CDR1 and CDR2: MDHEN and SYDVKM. The full variable domain, in which reference TRBV28 and TRBJ2-7 provide the parts outside the CDR3, is DVKVTQSSRYLVKRTGEKVFLECVQDMDHENMFWYRQDPGLGLRLIYFSYDVKMKEKGDIPEGYSVSREKKERFSLILESASTNQTSMYLCASRWERGGYEQYFGPGTRLTVT.

The genes are TRBV18 and TRBJ2-7; 9 bases match TRBD2. This CDR3 spans 16 amino acids. The V segment lost 3 bases and the J segment 5 bases; nucleotides outside the gene matches: 11. The germline CDR1 and CDR2 sequences are KGHSH and LQKENI. CDR3 protein: CASSPTALAGDNEQYF. The CDR3 region has the DNA TGTGCCAGCTCACCGACGGCGTTAGCGGGAGATAACGAGCAGTACTTC.

This clone was picked up a small number of times. This chain links TRBV11-2 with TRBJ2-1; 7 positions match TRBD1. The CDR3 consists of 13 residues. The ends lost 5 bases at V and 7 bases at J; junction bases unmatched: 5. Per the germline V gene, CDR1 is SGHAT and CDR2 is FQNNGV. The CDR3: CASSQGVRNEQFF. Here the CDR3 DNA reads TGTGCCAGCAGCCAGGGGGTGAGGAATGAGCAGTTCTTC.

This clone was observed at least ten times. The chain recombines TRBV18 with TRBJ1-3, with 8 positions matching TRBD1. The CDR3 is 16 amino acids. V lost 2 bases and J lost 1; bases outside the gene matches: 4. Germline-derived CDR1 and CDR2 are KGHSH and LQKENI. The CDR3 DNA is TGTGCCAGCTCACCAGATACAGGGGGGTCTGGAAACACCATATATTTT. It yields the protein CASSPDTGGSGNTIYF.